One T cell receptor (beta chain) is described in this entry. This record belongs to a study of blood T cell repertoires in COVID-19. Study background: Samples taken during acute and convalescent COVID-19 were collected in the United States, Italy and Spain. T cells, B-cell-depleted T cells, or PBMCs supplied cDNA or gDNA.

Authors' data handling: For nucleated cells, counts were estimated from reference gene primer amplification. The assay was immunoSEQ multiplex PCR, and TCRdb's table has in-frame clones only and misses some. D and trimming come from the DNA, and the V and J calls and clone size come from that table. The table shows some 200,000 clones, with approximately 84% occurring only once. CDR1 is SNHLY and CDR2 is FYNNEI in the germline V gene. Between the trimmed V and J ends, which lost 6 bases and 4 bases, there was a span of 12 bases. This CDR3 is built from 13 residues. The chain joins TRBV2 to TRBJ1-1; maybe TRBD1 (6 bases). Specimen: peripheral blood. This receptor was obtained from a woman aged 45-59 years with active or convalescent COVID-19. The CDR3 loop is CASRQTGFTEAFF. Here the CDR3 DNA reads TGTGCCAGCAGGCAAACAGGGTTCACTGAAGCTTTCTTT.